The present T cell receptor beta chain was sequenced within a study of shared clonotypes between healthy human individuals. Study information: The people who gave samples were two women and a few men aged 18 to 49.

V was pared by 2 bases and J by 0 bases, with 14 bases between. From germline, CDR1 is SGHAT and CDR2 FQDESV (reference sequence). The CDR3 totals 17 residues. CD8 memory pooled CD45RO+ cells and CCR7-negative CD45RA+ TemRA cells. The table came from immunoSEQ multiplex PCR; TCRdb's copy has only in-frame clones and leaves some out. The table lists about 690,000 clones, about nine tenths of them singletons. Sequences were obtained from memory CD8+ T cells from PBMCs. Subset here: CD45RO+ cells pooled with CCR7-negative TemRA cells. This sequence was found in a man between 18 and 35 years old in good health. Some clones in this sample may be carry-over from other donors' samples. This chain joins TRBV11-1 and TRBJ2-1; D possibly corresponds to TRBD2 (6 bases). CDR3 in amino acids: CASSLFRGSGSYNEQFF. DNA of the CDR3: TGTGCCAGCAGCTTATTTCGGGGGAGTGGCTCCTACAATGAGCAGTTCTTC.